What follows is one T cell receptor (beta chain) and its context. CDR1 is MNHEY and CDR2 is SVGAGI in the germline V gene. The J segment lost 0 bases and the V segment lost 6 bases, leaving 5 bases of the junction unmatched. The CDR3 extends over 15 amino acids. Source study methods: Counts of nucleated cells, estimated from reference gene primer amplification, were obtained. Profiling relied on immunoSEQ multiplex PCR, and the TCRdb table lists in-frame clones only, not all of them. The DNA was the basis for D and trimming; V, J and clone size are from that table. The table shows over 150,000 clones, with around 84% occurring only once. The source of the sample is a study of blood T cell repertoires in COVID-19. Study summary: Sites in the United States, Italy and Spain provided acute and convalescent COVID-19 samples.

The chain couples TRBV6-5 to TRBJ1-5; 7 nucleotides agree with TRBD1. The specimen sequenced was peripheral blood. This sequence was found in a man aged 50-60 years with active or convalescent COVID-19. The CDR3 sequence: CASRLTGSSNQPQHF. CDR3 coding DNA: TGTGCCAGCAGGTTGACAGGGTCTAGCAATCAGCCCCAGCATTTT.